The rows below give T cell receptor beta chains drawn from one sample of a study of PD-1 blockade in mismatch repair-deficient tumors. The data were produced by immunoSEQ multiplex PCR, yet TCRdb's version contains in-frame clones alone and is incomplete. Of some 14,000 clones listed, around 86% were seen once; the top ten hold around 4.9%. No antigen is known for these receptors. The specimen comprised cells cultured in vitro, sampled from a patient treated with pembrolizumab. The origin of the receptors is an adult with mismatch repair-deficient cancer. Each CDR3 is given with its conserved first and last residue. D genes are given only for firm matches. The size entry is marked missing in some rows and otherwise reads once, few, many or a size class.

TRBV5-4,TRBJ2-1,medium-sized,.,TGTGCCAGCAGCTTCGTTAATGAGCAGTTCTTC,CASSFVNEQFF
TRBV29-1,TRBJ2-5,.,.,TGCAGCGTTGAAGGGCTGCTCGTTGGAGAGACCCAGTACTTC,CSVEGLLVGETQYF
TRBV7-9,TRBJ2-7,.,.,TGTGCCAGCAGGGAGGGATCGGGGCGCGAGCAGTACTTC,CASREGSGREQYF
TRBV28,TRBJ1-5,.,.,TGTGCCAGCAGTCCCTTTGGGACGGCAGTTTGGCCCCAGCATTTT,CASSPFGTAVWPQHF
TRBV6-4,TRBJ2-3,.,TRBD2,TGTGCCAGCAGTGAGCGGGAGGCAGATACGCAGTATTTT,CASSEREADTQYF
TRBV9,TRBJ1-2,.,.,TGTGCCAGCAGCGTAGCTCAACAAATGGGAGGCTACACCTTC,CASSVAQQMGGYTF
TRBV11-3,TRBJ1-1,.,.,TGTGCCAGCAGCCCCAAGTACTCTTGGGGGAACACTGAAGCTTTCTTT,CASSPKYSWGNTEAFF
TRBV11-3,TRBJ2-1,.,.,TGTGCCAGCAGCCCTCTGGGTATGGGGTACAATGAGCAGTTCTTC,CASSPLGMGYNEQFF
TRBV7-6,TRBJ2-1,.,TRBD1,TGTGCCAGCAGCCCTCACACCGACAGGGGGGGTTACAATGAGCAGTTCTTC,CASSPHTDRGGYNEQFF
TRBV29-1,TRBJ2-7,.,TRBD2,TGCAGCGTTGTTAGCGGGAGGGCCGGCTACGAGCAGTACTTC,CSVVSGRAGYEQYF
TRBV28,TRBJ2-7,.,.,TGTGCCAGCAGCCCCCCCAGGGGAAGCTCCTACGAGCAGTACTTC,CASSPPRGSSYEQYF
TRBV6-5,TRBJ2-5,.,TRBD2,TGTGCCAGCAGCGGTACTAGCGACCAAGAGACCCAGTACTTC,CASSGTSDQETQYF
TRBV7-2,TRBJ1-1,.,.,TGTGCCAGCAGCCTCCAACCACAGAACACTGAAGCTTTCTTT,CASSLQPQNTEAFF
TRBV28,TRBJ2-7,.,.,TGTGCCAGCCATTCCCCCCTGTTGGGTCAGCGAGGAAACTACGAGCAGTACTTC,CASHSPLLGQRGNYEQYF
TRBV5-6,TRBJ2-7,.,TRBD2,TGTGCCAGCAGCTTGCAGCCTAGCGGATACGAGCAGTACTTC,CASSLQPSGYEQYF
TRBV6-5,TRBJ2-1,.,.,TGTGCCTCCCAGGGGCAGCGGTACTACAATGAGCAGTTCTTC,CASQGQRYYNEQFF
TRBV5-1,TRBJ2-3,.,.,TGCGCCAGCATCCGAGGGGGTAGCACAGATACGCAGTATTTT,CASIRGGSTDTQYF
TRBV9,TRBJ1-5,.,.,TGTGCCAGCAGCGTAGGACGGGGCGGTCAGCCCCAGCATTTT,CASSVGRGGQPQHF
TRBV5-8,TRBJ2-2,.,TRBD2,TGTGCCAGCAGCCCCGGGGGGACTAGCGGGAGTACCGGGGAGCTGTTTTTT,CASSPGGTSGSTGELFF
TRBV5-1,TRBJ1-1,.,.,TGCGCCAGCAGCTTACAGGGAAACACTGAAGCTTTCTTT,CASSLQGNTEAFF
TRBV18,TRBJ2-7,.,.,TGTGCCAGCTCACCGTTTGTCGGCGGGGTTCGATACGAGCAGTACTTC,CASSPFVGGVRYEQYF
TRBV5-4,TRBJ2-1,.,TRBD1,TGTGCCAGCAGCTTGCGGGACAGGGGAGGGAATGAGCAGTTCTTC,CASSLRDRGGNEQFF
TRBV5-1,TRBJ2-6,.,.,TGCGCCAGCAGCCCTGCGGCGGGCGGTGGGGCCAACGTCCTGACTTTC,CASSPAAGGGANVLTF
TRBV5-1,TRBJ1-1,.,TRBD1,TGCGCCAGCAGCTTGGCACTGACAGGGTCGCCTGAAGCTTTCTTT,CASSLALTGSPEAFF
TRBV9,TRBJ1-2,.,TRBD1,TGTGCCAGCAGCGTAGGCACAGGGGGCGGCTATGGCTACACCTTC,CASSVGTGGGYGYTF
TRBV7-6,TRBJ2-1,.,TRBD2,TGTGCCAGCAGCTTAAGCTGGCGGGAGAGAAGCTCCTACAATGAGCAGTTCTTC,CASSLSWRERSSYNEQFF
TRBV7-3,TRBJ2-1,.,.,TGTGCCAGCAGCTTAACCACCCTAGCCTCCCGAAACAATGAGCAGTTCTTC,CASSLTTLASRNNEQFF
TRBV18,TRBJ1-2,.,.,TGTGCCAGCTCACCACAGGACAACCCTAACTATGGCTACACCTTC,CASSPQDNPNYGYTF
TRBV4-1,TRBJ2-7,.,.,TGCGCCAGCAGCCAAGATATAATAATACAGGGATATTCCAACGAGCAGTACTTC,CASSQDIIIQGYSNEQYF
TRBV1,TRBJ2-2,.,.,TGCACCAGCAGCCAATATGCCGGGGCAAGGGCCGGGGAGCTGTTTTTT,CTSSQYAGARAGELFF
TRBV19,TRBJ1-4,once,.,TGTGCCAGTAGGGATTGGACCGCCGTCACCTCTAATGAAAAACTGTTTTTT,CASRDWTAVTSNEKLFF
TRBV6-6,TRBJ2-2,.,TRBD2,TGTGCCAGCAGTTTTCAGCGGGAGGGCACCGGGGAGCTGTTTTTT,CASSFQREGTGELFF
TRBV5-1,TRBJ2-7,.,TRBD1,TGCGCCAGCAGCTTGACCCCGACAGGGAGTCCCTCCTACGAGCAGTACTTC,CASSLTPTGSPSYEQYF
TRBV7-3,TRBJ2-2,.,TRBD2,TGTGCCAGCAGCTTAATAGGCGGCGGGAGGGAGGGCACCGGGGAGCTGTTTTTT,CASSLIGGGREGTGELFF
TRBV28,TRBJ2-3,.,.,TGTGCCAGCAGGCCGGGACATCGCACAGATACGCAGTATTTT,CASRPGHRTDTQYF
TRBV6-6,TRBJ2-7,.,TRBD1,TGTGCCAGCAGTCGGACAGGGGCGTACGAGCAGTACTTC,CASSRTGAYEQYF
TRBV27,TRBJ2-7,.,TRBD2,TGTGCCAGCACCTCGGCTAGCGGCGAGCAGTACTTC,CASTSASGEQYF
TRBV4-1,TRBJ2-1,.,TRBD2,TGCGCCAGCAGCCAACTTGGACTAGCGGGTAGCTCCTACAATGAGCAGTTCTTC,CASSQLGLAGSSYNEQFF
TRBV18,TRBJ2-1,.,TRBD2,TGTGCCAGCTCCGGGACTAGCGGGATAAATGAGCAGTTCTTC,CASSGTSGINEQFF
TRBV7-2,TRBJ1-1,.,.,TGTGCCAGCAGCCTTGACTGGGGCGCTGAAGCTTTCTTT,CASSLDWGAEAFF
TRBV6-1,TRBJ1-4,.,.,TGTGCCAGCAGGTGGGGCACGGTGGATGAAAAACTGTTTTTT,CASRWGTVDEKLFF
TRBV5-1,TRBJ1-4,once,TRBD1,TGCGCCAGCAGCTCGGACGGGACAGGGAATGAAAAACTGTTTTTT,CASSSDGTGNEKLFF
TRBV9,TRBJ2-7,once,TRBD2,TGTGCCAGCAGCGTAGGGACTAGCGGGAACCCCTACGAGCAGTACTTC,CASSVGTSGNPYEQYF
TRBV6-5,TRBJ2-1,few,TRBD2,TGTGCCAGCAGTTCGGATCAGTTAGCGGGTCACAATGAGCAGTTCTTC,CASSSDQLAGHNEQFF
TRBV9,TRBJ2-7,.,TRBD2,TGTGCCAGCAGCGCCACGGGAGGGCCTGGGTACGAGCAGTACTTC,CASSATGGPGYEQYF
TRBV9,TRBJ1-1,few,.,TGTGCCAGCAGCATTACGACAGAGATGAACACTGAAGCTTTCTTT,CASSITTEMNTEAFF
TRBV11-1,TRBJ2-2,.,.,TGTGCCAGCACCCTCCTGAGAGGCTTAGGGACCGGGGAGCTGTTTTTT,CASTLLRGLGTGELFF
TRBV11-1,TRBJ2-3,.,.,TGTGCCAGCAGCCCGCCCTGGGGGCGGGAGAGACGAGGAGATACGCAGTATTTT,CASSPPWGRERRGDTQYF
TRBV5-6,TRBJ1-2,.,.,TGTGCCACCAAAAGGGGTAACTATGGCTACACCTTC,CATKRGNYGYTF
TRBV2,TRBJ2-7,once,.,TGTGCCAGCAGTCCGGGACACTACTTC,CASSPGHYF
TRBV7-9,TRBJ1-1,.,TRBD1,TGTGCCAGCAGCCCCCGGACAGGGGGCGCTGAAGCTTTCTTT,CASSPRTGGAEAFF
TRBV9,TRBJ2-7,.,.,TGTGCCAGCAGCGTCTTCGGGACAACGTCCTACGAGCAGTACTTC,CASSVFGTTSYEQYF
TRBV7-9,TRBJ2-1,.,TRBD2,TGTGCCAGCAGCCCCCATGGGCGGGAGGACTACAATGAGCAGTTCTTC,CASSPHGREDYNEQFF
TRBV5-1,TRBJ2-1,.,TRBD2,TGCGCCAGCAGCAAAGGGACTAGCGGGATCAATGAGCAGTTCTTC,CASSKGTSGINEQFF
TRBV19,TRBJ1-2,.,.,TGTGCCAGTAGTGCTCAGGGGAGGTATGGCTACACCTTC,CASSAQGRYGYTF